The 20 T cell receptor beta chains below were found in one sample sequenced in a study of cytomegalovirus exposure and HLA in healthy donors. PCR amplification relied on 60 Vbeta primers (plus 13 Jbeta primers). Using immunoSEQ multiplex PCR, the repertoire was profiled, and TCRdb retains in-frame clones only, with some absent. The table lists around 130,000 clones, roughly four fifths of them singletons. Input material: PBMCs. The receptors derive from a male donor in good health and CMV-seropositive.

The J gene is TRBJ2-3, the V gene TRBV9; 7 positions match TRBD2. Germline-derived CDR1 and CDR2 are SGDLS and YYNGEE. The CDR3 loop spans 16 amino acids. Trimming removed 4 bases from V and 4 bases from J; junction bases left unmatched: 12. CDR3 DNA: TGTGCCAGCAGCCCCTTAGGAGGCGGGAGCCCAGATACGCAGTATTTT. This translates into CASSPLGGGSPDTQYF. The entire variable domain, with the rest obtained from reference TRBV9 and TRBJ2-3, is as follows: DSGVTQTPKHLITATGQRVTLRCSPRSGDLSVYWYQQSLDQGLQFLIQYYNGEERAKGNILERFSAQQFPDLHSELNLSSLELGDSALYFCASSPLGGGSPDTQYFGPGTRLTVL.

The DNA for the CDR3 is TGTGCCAGCAGCTTGTCCTACCTACAGGGCCACTATGGCTACACCTTC. This sequence encodes CASSLSYLQGHYGYTF. The chain couples TRBV7-2 to TRBJ1-2, with D tentatively TRBD1 (6 bases). The CDR3 runs to 16 residues. V dropped 3 bases and J dropped 3 bases, with 17 bases sitting between them. Per germline, CDR1 SGHTA and CDR2 FQGNSA.

CDR3 in amino acids: CASSKERLAGVGWSEQFF. CDR3 nucleotide sequence: TGTGCCAGCAGCAAGGAGAGGCTAGCGGGAGTGGGGTGGAGTGAGCAGTTCTTC. This chain uses TRBV21-1 with TRBJ2-1; the table gives TRBD2 as D, unverified against the DNA. TRBV21-1 is reported as a pseudogene. The length of the CDR3 is 18 residues.

CDR3 in amino acids: CASSLTGGGSGEQYF. CDR3 bases: TGCGCCAGCAGCTTGACAGGCGGCGGGAGTGGCGAGCAGTACTTC. The J gene is TRBJ2-7, the V gene TRBV5-1; 7 bases agree with TRBD2. The CDR3 totals 15 residues. Germline assignment: CDR1 SGHRS and CDR2 YFSETQ. Trimming removed 1 base from V and 6 bases from J; junction bases left unmatched: 10.

The genes are TRBV11-2 and TRBJ2-5, with 7 bases identical to TRBD1. The junction had 5 bases not matched to a gene; V was cut back by 4 bases and J by 3 bases. The CDR3 sequence is 14 residues long. The germline V gene encodes CDR1 SGHAT and CDR2 FQNNGV. CDR3 nucleotide sequence: TGTGCCAGCAGCTATGGGACAGCTAAAGAGACCCAGTACTTC. Translating it yields CASSYGTAKETQYF.

The V and J genes are TRBV7-9 and TRBJ2-5; 8 bases match TRBD1. CDR1 and CDR2 from the germline V gene are SEHNR and FQNEAQ (reference sequence). CDR3 length: 15 amino acids. Trimming cost V 5 bases and J 5 bases; bases outside gene matches: 10. The CDR3, as DNA: TGTGCCAGCAGCCTGGCCAGGGGGCGATACGAGACCCAGTACTTC. Translation: CASSLARGRYETQYF.

CDR3 protein: CASGRVNEQYF. The DNA for the CDR3 is TGTGCAAGCGGGAGGGTCAACGAGCAGTACTTC. The gene calls are TRBV6-5 and TRBJ2-7; the match to TRBD2 covers 10 bases. CDR3 length equals 11 residues. Germline lookup yields CDR1 MNHEY and CDR2 SVGAGI.

V is TRBV18 and J is TRBJ1-2, with D possibly matching TRBD1 (5 bases). The CDR3 is made up of 15 amino acids. Per germline, CDR1 KGHSH and CDR2 LQKENI. Trimming pared 1 base from V and 5 bases from J, leaving 14 bases between. This CDR3 is CASSPQEVGTYGYTF. The CDR3, as DNA: TGTGCCAGCTCACCACAGGAAGTAGGGACTTATGGCTACACCTTC. The entire variable domain, with the rest obtained from reference TRBV18 and TRBJ1-2, is as follows: NAGVMQNPRHLVRRRGQEARLRCSPMKGHSHVYWYRQLPEEGLKFMVYLQKENIIDESGMPKERFSAEFPKEGPSILRIQQVVRGDSAAYFCASSPQEVGTYGYTFGSGTRLTVV.

The chain couples TRBV15 to TRBJ2-7, with 10 bases identical to TRBD2. The CDR3 extends over 15 amino acids. CDR1 is LNHNV, CDR2 YYDKDF, per germline (reference sequence). Trimming took 0 bases from V and 2 from J; bases not matched to a gene: 1. In DNA form, the CDR3 reads TGTGCCACCAGCAGAGATACTAGCGGGACCTACGAGCAGTACTTC. Its translation: CATSRDTSGTYEQYF.

The gene calls are TRBV6-6 and TRBJ1-5; tentative D call: TRBD1 (6 bases). The germline V gene has CDR1 MNHNY and CDR2 SVGAGI (reference sequence). This CDR3 comprises 14 residues. The V and J ends lost 4 bases and 2 bases respectively, with 9 bases between them. This CDR3 is CASSLAGGNQPQHF. In DNA form, the CDR3 reads TGTGCCAGCAGTTTGGCAGGGGGCAATCAGCCCCAGCATTTT.

The chain's CDR3 is CASSLGPNQPQHF. The CDR3 DNA reads as TGTGCCAGCAGCTTAGGGCCCAATCAGCCCCAGCATTTT. This chain joins TRBV7-9 and TRBJ1-5, with no clear D. Per germline, CDR1 SEHNR and CDR2 FQNEAQ (reference sequence). CDR3 size: 13 residues. The ends were cut back, 1 base at V and 3 bases at J, with 4 bases in the middle.

This sequence joins TRBV9 and TRBJ1-3; D possibly corresponds to TRBD1 (5 bases). V was shortened by 3 bases and J by 4 bases, with 8 bases between the two germline ends. CDR3 length: 13 amino acids. Germline values: CDR1 SGDLS, CDR2 YYNGEE. This chain's CDR3 is CASSDRQGNTIYF. CDR3 nucleotide sequence: TGTGCCAGCAGCGACCGACAGGGAAACACCATATATTTT. Complete variable domain (other parts from reference TRBV9 and TRBJ1-3): DSGVTQTPKHLITATGQRVTLRCSPRSGDLSVYWYQQSLDQGLQFLIQYYNGEERAKGNILERFSAQQFPDLHSELNLSSLELGDSALYFCASSDRQGNTIYFGEGSWLTVV.

The chain has TRBV27 and TRBJ2-5; TRBD1 matches 10 bases. Germline V gene lookup returns CDR1 MNHEY and CDR2 SMNVEV (reference sequence). V was clipped by 8 bases and J by 13 bases; unmatched bases: 13. This CDR3 has 13 residues. For the CDR3, the DNA is TGTGCCAGCGGGGGGACAGGGGCCCCAATGAGGTACTTC. Protein product: CASGGTGAPMRYF.

This chain links TRBV7-9 with TRBJ1-4, with D uncertain. V shed 1 base and J shed 0 bases, with 9 bases lying between them. This CDR3 region has 16 residues. Germline CDR1 and CDR2: SEHNR and FQNEAQ (reference sequence). The CDR3 region has the DNA TGTGCCAGCAGCTTAGTTTCCGGTGCAACTAATGAAAAACTGTTTTTT. Encoded protein: CASSLVSGATNEKLFF.

This clone was observed a handful of times. The V call is TRBV4-2, the J call TRBJ2-1, with 10 bases lining up with TRBD2. Germline-derived CDR1 and CDR2 are LGHNA and YNFKEQ. This CDR3 has 15 residues. The ends lost 5 bases at V and 4 bases at J; junction bases unmatched: 5. CDR3 protein: CASSYLAGEYNEQFF. The CDR3 DNA follows: TGTGCCAGCAGCTATCTAGCGGGAGAGTACAATGAGCAGTTCTTC.

This clone was seen just once. J is TRBJ2-7 and V is TRBV4-3; 7 bases are shared with TRBD2. The CDR3 is made up of 16 amino acids. Trimming removed 1 base from V and 0 bases from J; junction bases left unmatched: 6. CDR1 is LGHNA, CDR2 YSLEER, per germline. As DNA, the CDR3 is TGCGCCAGCAGCCAAGGGAGCGGGGAACCCTCCTACGAGCAGTACTTC. Translation gives CASSQGSGEPSYEQYF.

This clone was seen once. V is TRBV5-6 and J is TRBJ2-5; 11 nucleotides line up with TRBD2. The CDR3 covers 16 residues. Looked up from germline, CDR1 is SGHDT and CDR2 is YYEEEE. V was clipped by 4 bases and J by 1 base; unmatched bases: 6. The CDR3 here is CASSGETSGTQETQYF. The CDR3 bases are TGTGCCAGCAGCGGGGAGACTAGCGGGACCCAAGAGACCCAGTACTTC.

The V and J genes are TRBV5-6 and TRBJ2-7, with D hard to call. Trimming took off 0 bases at V and 6 bases at J, with 13 bases between the two ends. This CDR3 has 14 residues. The germline CDR1 and CDR2 sequences are SGHDT and YYEEEE. The CDR3 here is CASSLGQAPCEQYF. CDR3 sequence (DNA): TGTGCCAGCAGCTTGGGGCAGGCCCCCTGCGAGCAGTACTTC.

This clone turned up a few times. The chain employs TRBV19 and TRBJ1-6, with a tentative D call TRBD1 (6 bases). The CDR3 loop spans 14 amino acids. Trimming shortened V by 5 bases and J by 10 bases, and 15 bases separated the two germline ends. The germline CDR1 and CDR2 sequences are LNHDA and SQIVND (reference sequence). CDR3 region: CASSVQGFGSPLHF. CDR3 DNA: TGTGCCAGTAGTGTACAGGGTTTTGGATCACCCCTCCACTTT.

The CDR3 sequence is CASSPGLAAVYEQYF. For the CDR3, the DNA is TGTGCCAGCTCACCGGGACTAGCGGCGGTCTACGAGCAGTACTTC. The chain combines TRBV18 with TRBJ2-7; 11 bases align to TRBD2. Germline assignment: CDR1 KGHSH and CDR2 LQKENI. This CDR3 spans 15 amino acids. With V trimmed by 3 bases and J by 3 bases, 4 bases remained unmatched.